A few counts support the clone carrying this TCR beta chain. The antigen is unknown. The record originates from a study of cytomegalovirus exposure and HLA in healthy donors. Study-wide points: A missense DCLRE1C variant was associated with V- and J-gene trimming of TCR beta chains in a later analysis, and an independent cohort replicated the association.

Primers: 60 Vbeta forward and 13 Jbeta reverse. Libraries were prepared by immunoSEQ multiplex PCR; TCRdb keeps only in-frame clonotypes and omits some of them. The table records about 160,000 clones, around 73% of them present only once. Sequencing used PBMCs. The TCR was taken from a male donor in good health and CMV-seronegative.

As DNA, the CDR3 is TGTGCCAGCAGTTCCTCCTTAGCGGGAGCAAGCTCCGAGCAGTACTTC. Protein: CASSSSLAGASSEQYF. The chain links TRBV5-7 to TRBJ2-7; 9 nucleotides align to TRBD2. TRBV5-7 is placed among ORFs of uncertain function. The CDR3 is 16 amino acids. With V trimmed by 5 bases and J by 6 bases, 15 bases remained unmatched.